The 16 T cell receptor beta chains presented below share a single source sample, sequenced in a study of blood T cells in healthy people across ages. With a J-beta primer mix and a sample-barcoded 5' primer, a second PCR ran about 6 to 11 cycles. TCRdb reprocessed the 5' RACE reads via MiXCR and lists one record per CDR3 protein. The sample comprises about 290,000 distinct CDR3 sequences, around 29% of which are singletons, and 29% rests with the top ten. The sequencing input was blood. Every receptor here comes from a woman in her 70s in good health.

The rearrangement uses TRBV6-5 and TRBJ1-6; 7 nucleotides line up with TRBD1. Germline lookup yields CDR1 MNHEY and CDR2 SVGAGI. V shed 4 bases, J shed 0 bases, and the junction held 3 bases outside the gene matches. CDR3 size: 16 residues. CDR3 DNA sequence: TGTGCCAGCAGTTCAGGGGGTAGCTCCTATAATTCACCCCTCCACTTT. Its protein is CASSSGGSSYNSPLHF.

This chain uses TRBV6-2 or TRBV6-3 with TRBJ2-7; D is possibly TRBD2 (6 bases). Trimming stripped 6 bases from V and 2 bases from J, with 11 bases between. CDR1 and CDR2 from the germline V gene are MNHEY and SVGEGT. The length of the CDR3 is 13 residues. The CDR3 coding sequence is TGTGCCAGCAGAGGGACTGCGACCTACGAGCAGTACTTC. It yields the protein CASRGTATYEQYF.

The sample holds a few counts of this clonotype. The chain carries TRBV12-3 or TRBV12-4 and TRBJ1-4; TRBD1 matches at 8 bases. The CDR3 runs to 14 residues. V lost 2 bases and J lost 12; bases outside the gene matches: 8. The CDR3 loop is CASSLYRGGSELFF. The CDR3 bases are TGTGCCAGCAGTTTATACAGGGGGGGGTCGGAACTGTTTTTT.

The J gene is TRBJ2-7, the V gene TRBV5-1, with 7 bases that match TRBD1. The length of the CDR3 is 15 residues. V lost 0 bases to trimming and J lost 2 bases; unmatched junction nucleotides: 5. Germline assignment: CDR1 SGHRS and CDR2 YFSETQ. As DNA, the CDR3 is TGCGCCAGCAGCTTGGGCACAGGGGCTGCCTACGAGCAGTACTTC. Amino acids: CASSLGTGAAYEQYF.

This sequence joins TRBV27 and TRBJ2-7; the match to TRBD1 covers 9 bases. The J call may be faulty, since TRBJ2-5 better matches the DNA end. CDR1 is MNHEY and CDR2 is SMNVEV in the germline V gene (reference sequence). This CDR3 comprises 13 residues. CDR3 region: CASSFRQGGTQYF. The CDR3 nucleotides read TGTGCCAGCAGTTTCCGACAGGGGGGGACCCAGTACTTC.

V gene TRBV5-5 combines with J gene TRBJ2-1; D uncertain. The CDR3 has 15 amino acids. The V gene's germline CDR1 is SGHKS and CDR2 YYEKEE (reference sequence). The V gene lost 4 bases and the J gene lost 0 bases, with 11 bases spanning the gap. The DNA of the CDR3 is TGTGCCAGCAGCCTAGACCTCGGCTCCTACAATGAGCAGTTCTTC. Protein: CASSLDLGSYNEQFF.

The chain uses TRBV18 and TRBJ1-5; TRBD1 agrees at 8 bases. Trimming at V came to 5 bases and at J to 3 bases, leaving 6 bases not matched to a gene. CDR3 size: 15 residues. Germline V CDR1 and CDR2: KGHSH, LQKENI. The DNA for the CDR3 is TGTGCCAGCTCATCACAGGGGGGGAACAATCAGCCCCAGCATTTT. It specifies CASSSQGGNNQPQHF.

The CDR3 region is CASSRGRDYNEQFF. In nucleotides, the CDR3 is TGTGCCAGCAGTCGGGGTCGGGACTACAATGAGCAGTTCTTC. The chain has TRBV12-3 or TRBV12-4 and TRBJ2-1, with a possible D match to TRBD2 (5 bases). CDR3 length: 14 amino acids. V dropped 5 bases and J dropped 3 bases, with 11 bases sitting between them.

This chain uses TRBV5-1 with TRBJ2-1; 11 nucleotides agree with TRBD2. CDR3 size: 15 residues. CDR1 is SGHRS, CDR2 YFSETQ, per germline. V shed 0 bases and J 8 bases; nucleotides not matched to a gene: 4. CDR3 protein: CASSLELAGAHEQFF. The DNA of the CDR3 is TGCGCCAGCAGCTTGGAACTAGCGGGAGCTCATGAGCAGTTCTTC.

This clonotype was detected only once. V is TRBV10-3 and J is TRBJ1-2, with D maybe TRBD1 (5 bases). Trimming removed 0 bases from V and 8 bases from J, with 19 bases in between. Germline values: CDR1 ENHRY, CDR2 SYGVKD. The CDR3 spans 16 residues. The DNA for the CDR3 is TGTGCCATCAGTGAGTCCCGCCAGGGATGGGTCTCAGGCTACACCTTC. This encodes CAISESRQGWVSGYTF.

The chain employs TRBV20-1 and TRBJ1-2; D ambiguous. The CDR3 loop spans 13 amino acids. The germline gives CDR1 DFQATT, CDR2 SNEGSKA (reference sequence). The V gene lost 3 bases and the J gene lost 1 base, with 9 bases spanning the gap. Here the CDR3 DNA reads TGCAGTGCTAGCCCCCGTCTTAACTATGGCTACACCTTC. As protein: CSASPRLNYGYTF.

V and J are TRBV7-3 and TRBJ2-3, with 11 nucleotides matching TRBD2. The germline V gene has CDR1 SGHTA and CDR2 FQGTGA. V trimming: 4 bases; J trimming: 4 bases; junction bases outside the gene matches: 4. The CDR3 is 15 residues long. CDR3 DNA: TGTGCCAGCAGCTCGACTAGCGGGACGGCAGATACGCAGTATTTT. Protein sequence: CASSSTSGTADTQYF.

The chain has TRBV6-2 or TRBV6-3 and TRBJ2-4; D is undetermined. The CDR3 spans 17 residues. In germline, CDR1 is MNHEY, CDR2 SVGEGT. V was pared by 2 bases and J by 1 base, with 15 bases between. The CDR3 DNA is TGTGCCAGCAGTTACACGACCAGCGTGGTTGCCAAAAACATTCAGTACTTC. Amino acids: CASSYTTSVVAKNIQYF.

This clonotype was recorded once. The CDR3 DNA reads TGTGCCAGCAGTGAAGGCCACGTAAACATTCAGTACTTC. Translation: CASSEGHVNIQYF. V is TRBV6-1 and J is TRBJ2-4; D not certain. This CDR3 spans 13 amino acids. Germline loops: CDR1 MNHNS, CDR2 SASEGT. Trimming stripped 1 base from V and 6 bases from J, with 7 bases between.

This clonotype has more than one count but fewer than ten. The chain is built from TRBV4-1 and TRBJ2-2; possible D gene TRBD2, 6 bases. Trimming cost V 0 bases and J 4 bases, with 12 bases left between them. The length of the CDR3 is 16 residues. The germline V gene has CDR1 MGHRA and CDR2 YSYEKL. DNA of the CDR3: TGCGCCAGCAGCCAAGATCTGCAGACTAGCACCGGGGAGCTGTTTTTT. This encodes CASSQDLQTSTGELFF.

Points on this clonotype: Mismatch with germline at one junction end may stem from a read error. The chain combines TRBV7-9 with TRBJ2-5; the match to TRBD1 covers 11 bases. The J call may not be correct, given that the DNA end is closer to TRBJ2-1. Germline CDR1 is SEHNR and CDR2 is FQNEAQ (reference sequence). The CDR3 covers 15 residues. The CDR3 nucleotides are TGTGCCAGCAGCCAAGGGACAGGGGGTTACAGTGAGCAGTTCTTC. It specifies CASSQGTGGYSEQFF.